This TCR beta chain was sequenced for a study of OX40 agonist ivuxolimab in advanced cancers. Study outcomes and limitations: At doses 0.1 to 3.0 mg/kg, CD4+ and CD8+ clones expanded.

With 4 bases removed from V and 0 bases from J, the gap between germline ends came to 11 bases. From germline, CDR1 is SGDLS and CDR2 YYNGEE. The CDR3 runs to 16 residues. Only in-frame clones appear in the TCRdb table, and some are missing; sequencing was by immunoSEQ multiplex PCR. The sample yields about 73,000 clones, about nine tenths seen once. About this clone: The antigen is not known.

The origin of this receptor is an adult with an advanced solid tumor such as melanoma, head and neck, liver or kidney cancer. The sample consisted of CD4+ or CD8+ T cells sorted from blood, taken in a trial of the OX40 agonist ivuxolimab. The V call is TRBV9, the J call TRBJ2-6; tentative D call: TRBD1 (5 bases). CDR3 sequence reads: CASSPGHVSGANVLTF. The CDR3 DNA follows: TGTGCCAGCAGCCCAGGACACGTCTCTGGGGCCAACGTCCTGACTTTC.